These 5 T cell receptor beta chains originate from one sample sequenced in a study of chemoradiotherapy in HPV16-positive cancers. TCRdb keeps only in-frame clones here, not all; method: immunoSEQ multiplex PCR. The sample lists some 11,000 clones, around 70% occurring once. This sample was obtained from a patient who underwent chemoradiotherapy. Receptors were obtained from a human donor with HPV-associated anogenital cancer.

This clone was counted between two and nine times. The chain couples TRBV19 to TRBJ2-7, with TRBD2 matching 7 bases. CDR3 length: 16 residues. V lost 0 bases to trimming and J lost 3 bases; unmatched junction nucleotides: 8. Germline CDR1 is LNHDA and CDR2 is SQIVND (reference sequence). The CDR3 sequence is CASSIDRASGFYEQYF. In nucleotides, the CDR3 is TGTGCCAGTAGTATAGATAGGGCTAGCGGATTCTACGAGCAGTACTTC.

This rearrangement joins TRBV5-1 to TRBJ2-5, with a weak D call TRBD1 (7 bases). Germline V gives CDR1 SGHRS, CDR2 YFSETQ. The CDR3 is made up of 14 amino acids. The V gene lost 3 bases and the J gene lost 1 base, with 10 bases spanning the gap. The CDR3 sequence: CASSWGDSQETQYF. In DNA, the CDR3 is TGCGCCAGCAGCTGGGGGGACAGCCAAGAGACCCAGTACTTC. The whole variable domain, filled in from reference TRBV5-1 and TRBJ2-5, reads KAGVTQTPRYLIKTRGQQVTLSCSPISGHRSVSWYQQTPGQGLQFLFEYFSETQRNKGNFPGRFSGRQFSNSRSEMNVSTLELGDSALYLCASSWGDSQETQYFGPGTRLLVL.

V and J are TRBV28 and TRBJ2-7; D remains ambiguous. Trimming pared 2 bases from V and 2 bases from J, leaving 7 bases between. The CDR3 sequence is 13 residues long. Germline V gene data show CDR1 as MDHEN and CDR2 as SYDVKM. CDR3 nucleotide sequence: TGTGCCAGCAGTTTAGGTGGTCCCTACGAGCAGTACTTC. It codes for CASSLGGPYEQYF. Using reference TRBV28 and TRBJ2-7 for the parts outside the CDR3, the full variable domain is DVKVTQSSRYLVKRTGEKVFLECVQDMDHENMFWYRQDPGLGLRLIYFSYDVKMKEKGDIPEGYSVSREKKERFSLILESASTNQTSMYLCASSLGGPYEQYFGPGTRLTVT.

The chain joins TRBV5-5 to TRBJ1-1; D may be TRBD1 (5 bases). V was trimmed by 3 bases and J by 7 bases, leaving 10 bases between them. The CDR3 spans 12 residues. In germline, CDR1 is SGHKS, CDR2 YYEKEE (reference sequence). The CDR3 reads CASSWGDVEAFF. The CDR3 bases are TGTGCCAGCAGCTGGGGGGATGTTGAAGCTTTCTTT. Complete variable domain (other parts from reference TRBV5-5 and TRBJ1-1): DAGVTQSPTHLIKTRGQQVTLRCSPISGHKSVSWYQQVLGQGPQFIFQYYEKEERGRGNFPDRFSARQFPNYSSELNVNALLLGDSALYLCASSWGDVEAFFGQGTRLTVV.

By its share, this clone is medium-sized. CDR3 in DNA: TGTGCCAGCGTGACAGCTATAAGCTCCTATAATTCACCCCTCCACTTT. Its protein is CASVTAISSYNSPLHF. The rearrangement joins TRBV2 to TRBJ1-6; possible D gene TRBD1, 5 bases. V shed 8 bases and J shed 0 bases, with 14 bases lying between them. Germline CDR1 reads SNHLY; CDR2 reads FYNNEI. The CDR3 contains 16 residues.